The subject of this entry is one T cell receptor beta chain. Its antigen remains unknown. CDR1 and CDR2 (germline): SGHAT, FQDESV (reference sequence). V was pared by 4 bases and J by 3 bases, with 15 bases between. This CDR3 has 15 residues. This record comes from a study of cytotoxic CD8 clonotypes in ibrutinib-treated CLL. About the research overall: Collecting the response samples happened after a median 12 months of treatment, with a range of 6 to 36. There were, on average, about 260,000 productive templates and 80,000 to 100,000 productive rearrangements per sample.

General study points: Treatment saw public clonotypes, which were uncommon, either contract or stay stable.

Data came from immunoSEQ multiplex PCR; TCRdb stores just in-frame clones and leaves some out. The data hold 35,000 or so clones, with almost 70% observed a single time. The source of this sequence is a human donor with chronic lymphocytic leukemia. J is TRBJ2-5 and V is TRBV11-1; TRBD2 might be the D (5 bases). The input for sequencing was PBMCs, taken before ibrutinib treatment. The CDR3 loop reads CASSSNRDSKETQYF. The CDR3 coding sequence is TGTGCCAGCAGCTCCAACCGGGATTCCAAAGAGACCCAGTACTTC.